The clone carrying this T cell receptor (beta chain) has more than one count but fewer than ten. The entry originates in a study of blood T cell repertoires in COVID-19. Across the whole study: PBMCs, B-cell-depleted T cells, or T cells were the source of the cDNA or gDNA that made up the material.

Trimming took 4 bases from V and 8 from J, leaving 23 bases between them. CDR1 MNHEY and CDR2 SMNVEV come from the germline V gene (reference sequence). The CDR3 totals 16 residues. Measured with immunoSEQ multiplex PCR; TCRdb has only the in-frame clones, and not every one. The sample lists about 200,000 clones, approximately 90% occurring once. Sample: peripheral blood. The rearrangement links TRBV27 to TRBJ1-2; TRBD1 is a possible D gene (6 bases). The receptor was derived from a woman between 40 and 55 years old with acute or convalescent COVID-19. The CDR3 sequence is CASSSVSANRAGGYTF. In DNA, the CDR3 is TGTGCCAGCAGTTCCGTGTCAGCTAACAGGGCTGGCGGCTACACCTTC.